The 23 T cell receptor beta chains below all came from one sample that was sequenced in a study of blood T cell repertoires in COVID-19. Sequenced by immunoSEQ multiplex PCR; TCRdb stores in-frame clones only, minus some. The data contain hundreds of thousands of clones, about 82% of them seen just once; the ten biggest clones take up 4.5% to 5.5%. The specimen sequenced was peripheral blood. The source of these receptors is a middle-aged man with COVID-19, enrolled during active disease.

A single count supports this clone. V and J are TRBV29-1 and TRBJ2-5; 7 positions match TRBD2. Germline assignment: CDR1 SQVTM and CDR2 ANQGSEA. J gave up 2 bases and V 5 bases, and 5 bases lay outside the gene matches. The CDR3 spans 13 residues. CDR3 loop: CSVTRGVQETQYF. The CDR3 nucleotides read TGCAGCGTTACCCGGGGGGTACAAGAGACCCAGTACTTC.

The chain has TRBV24-1 and TRBJ2-3; TRBD2 agrees at 11 bases. This CDR3 comprises 17 residues. Germline loops: CDR1 KGHDR, CDR2 SFDVKD. J lost 4 bases, V lost 0 bases, and 5 bases had no gene match. CDR3 bases: TGTGCCACCAGTGATTTGGGGATAGCGGGGGGGGCAGATACGCAGTATTTT. This codes for CATSDLGIAGGADTQYF.

The chain recombines TRBV15 with TRBJ2-1; D is unclear. V shed 3 bases and J shed 11 bases, with 8 bases lying between them. Germline-derived CDR1 and CDR2 are LNHNV and YYDKDF (reference sequence). The CDR3 loop spans 11 amino acids. CDR3 DNA sequence: TGTGCCACCAGCAGTTTCAGGCAGCAGTTCTTC. This gives the protein CATSSFRQQFF.

This clone was observed a single time. The DNA for the CDR3 is TGTGCCAGCAGTGAAGCCCATTTGGACAGAGCTAATGAAAAACTGTTTTTT. Translation: CASSEAHLDRANEKLFF. This chain joins TRBV6-1 and TRBJ1-4; D may be TRBD1 (6 bases). Trimming cost V 0 bases and J 3 bases, with 14 bases left between them. Germline V lookup: CDR1 MNHNS, CDR2 SASEGT. The CDR3 loop spans 17 amino acids.

The CDR3 sequence: CASSKGSRLGRRVSSYEQYF. CDR3 coding DNA: TGTGCCAGCAGCAAAGGATCCAGGCTTGGCAGGCGGGTGAGCTCCTACGAGCAGTACTTC. This chain uses TRBV21-1 with TRBJ2-7; the table's D call TRBD2 went unverified against the DNA. TRBV21-1 is labeled a pseudogene. The CDR3 totals 20 residues.

V gene TRBV29-1 combines with J gene TRBJ2-1, with D possibly being TRBD2 (7 bases). The CDR3 loop spans 11 amino acids. Germline V gene data show CDR1 as SQVTM and CDR2 as ANQGSEA. V gave up 5 bases and J gave up 9 bases, with 11 bases separating them. CDR3 amino acids: CSVSGTIEQFF. The CDR3 coding sequence is TGCAGCGTTAGCGGGACAATTGAGCAGTTCTTC.

The chain is built from TRBV20-1 and TRBJ1-6; no firm D call. The germline CDR1 and CDR2 sequences are DFQATT and SNEGSKA (reference sequence). V shed 3 bases and J shed 9 bases, with 12 bases lying between them. CDR3 length: 13 residues. This CDR3 reads CSASPVSGSPLHF. The CDR3 DNA reads as TGCAGTGCTAGTCCGGTCTCGGGTTCACCCCTCCACTTT.

The chain carries TRBV5-1 and TRBJ2-7, with 9 positions matching TRBD1. This CDR3 has 16 residues. Germline V lookup: CDR1 SGHRS, CDR2 YFSETQ. After removal of 0 bases from V and 4 bases from J, the junction contained 8 bases not matched to a gene. This CDR3 is CASSLEGQGALYEQYF. Written as DNA, the CDR3 is TGCGCCAGCAGCTTGGAGGGACAGGGCGCGCTATACGAGCAGTACTTC.

J is TRBJ1-5 and V is TRBV7-8, with 9 bases that match TRBD1. The CDR3 is made up of 15 amino acids. Germline CDR1 reads SGHVS; CDR2 reads FQNEAQ. Germline trimming cut 4 bases from V and 4 bases from J; bases unmatched to any gene: 5. CDR3 protein: CASSYSDRGNQPQHF. CDR3 nucleotide sequence: TGTGCCAGCAGCTATTCGGACAGGGGTAATCAGCCCCAGCATTTT.

The V and J genes are TRBV7-2 and TRBJ1-4, with TRBD1 matching 8 bases. V lost 4 bases and J lost 3; bases outside the gene matches: 4. In germline, CDR1 is SGHTA, CDR2 FQGNSA. There are 15 residues in the CDR3. CDR3 protein: CASSSGGSSNEKLFF. CDR3 DNA: TGTGCCAGCAGCTCAGGGGGCTCTTCTAATGAAAAACTGTTTTTT.

The chain joins TRBV5-1 to TRBJ1-4; 8 bases are a match to TRBD1. The length of the CDR3 is 15 residues. V was pared by 0 bases and J by 8 bases, with 6 bases of the junction left unmatched. In germline, CDR1 is SGHRS, CDR2 YFSETQ. The CDR3 region has the DNA TGCGCCAGCAGCTTGGTCGGACAGGGTGGCGAAAAACTGTTTTTT. This gives the protein CASSLVGQGGEKLFF.

This chain uses TRBV5-1 with TRBJ1-2, with a tentative D call TRBD1 (6 bases). CDR3 length: 12 amino acids. Trimming removed 7 bases from V and 5 bases from J, with 12 bases in between. In germline, CDR1 is SGHRS, CDR2 YFSETQ. CDR3 nucleotides: TGCGCCAGCGGCGACGGACAGTATGGCTACACCTTC. Translation gives CASGDGQYGYTF.

The chain links TRBV5-1 to TRBJ2-1, with 12 bases lining up with TRBD2. The CDR3 is 15 amino acids. CDR1 is SGHRS, CDR2 YFSETQ, per germline. V lost 5 bases and J lost 6; bases outside the gene matches: 6. This CDR3 reads CASRSPGLAGNEQFF. The CDR3 bases are TGCGCCAGCAGGTCGCCGGGACTAGCGGGCAATGAGCAGTTCTTC.

The chain carries TRBV5-6 and TRBJ1-2, with D possibly being TRBD1 (6 bases). Trimming cost V 4 bases and J 4 bases, with 20 bases left between them. CDR1 and CDR2 from the germline V gene are SGHDT and YYEEEE. This CDR3 spans 16 amino acids. In DNA form, the CDR3 reads TGTGCCAGCAGCCCACGAACACTGGACAGCACCTATGGCTACACCTTC. This translates into CASSPRTLDSTYGYTF.

The rearrangement links TRBV5-1 to TRBJ2-1; 7 bases are shared with TRBD2. Germline CDR1 SGHRS, CDR2 YFSETQ. Germline trimming cut 4 bases from V and 0 bases from J; bases unmatched to any gene: 4. The CDR3 sequence is 15 residues long. CDR3 sequence reads: CASSHGGSSYNEQFF. CDR3 nucleotide sequence: TGCGCCAGCAGCCACGGGGGGAGCTCCTACAATGAGCAGTTCTTC.

The rearrangement links TRBV19 to TRBJ2-3; TRBD2 agrees at 16 bases. The germline CDR1 and CDR2 sequences are LNHDA and SQIVND (reference sequence). CDR3 length equals 18 residues. J gave up 3 bases and V 6 bases, and 9 bases lay outside the gene matches. DNA for the CDR3: TGTGCCAGTAGCTGGGGACTAGCGGGGGGGCGAGGGACAGATACGCAGTATTTT. Amino acids: CASSWGLAGGRGTDTQYF.

The V gene is TRBV14, the J gene TRBJ1-1; D is unclear. This CDR3 spans 14 amino acids. Germline CDR1 SGHDN, CDR2 FVKESK. Trimming took off 4 bases at V and 2 bases at J, with 11 bases between the two ends. Here the CDR3 reads CASSPMRANTEAFF. DNA of the CDR3: TGTGCCAGCAGCCCAATGCGGGCTAACACTGAAGCTTTCTTT. Using reference TRBV14 and TRBJ1-1 for the parts outside the CDR3, the full variable domain is EAGVTQFPSHSVIEKGQTVTLRCDPISGHDNLYWYRRVMGKEIKFLLHFVKESKQDESGMPNNRFLAERTGGTYSTLKVQPAELEDSGVYFCASSPMRANTEAFFGQGTRLTVV.

J is TRBJ1-5 and V is TRBV9, with TRBD1 matching over 7 bases. The germline V gene encodes CDR1 SGDLS and CDR2 YYNGEE. The J segment lost 4 bases and the V segment lost 0 bases, leaving 4 bases of the junction unmatched. The CDR3 sequence is 15 residues long. CDR3 in amino acids: CASSVGQGTNQPQHF. The CDR3, as DNA: TGTGCCAGCAGCGTAGGACAGGGTACGAATCAGCCCCAGCATTTT.

This chain uses TRBV30 with TRBJ1-5; D unclear. Germline CDR1 reads GTSNPN; CDR2 reads SVGIG (reference sequence). Deletions cut 1 base from V and 3 bases from J, with 7 bases between. The CDR3 consists of 13 residues. CDR3 DNA: TGTGCCTGGAGTGAGCAGGTCAATCAGCCCCAGCATTTT. Amino acid sequence: CAWSEQVNQPQHF.

This clone was detected once. V gene TRBV11-2 combines with J gene TRBJ2-1, with 8 bases aligning to TRBD1. Germline trimming cut 4 bases from V and 0 bases from J; bases unmatched to any gene: 2. This CDR3 is built from 15 residues. Looked up from germline, CDR1 is SGHAT and CDR2 is FQNNGV. This chain's CDR3 is CASSSTGGSYNEQFF. As DNA, the CDR3 is TGTGCCAGCAGCTCAACAGGGGGCTCCTACAATGAGCAGTTCTTC.

The chain combines TRBV9 with TRBJ1-3; D is unresolved. Per the germline V gene, CDR1 is SGDLS and CDR2 is YYNGEE. CDR3 length equals 14 residues. V was clipped by 0 bases and J by 8 bases, with 12 bases between them. The CDR3 protein is CASSVGGNADTIYF. The CDR3 nucleotides read TGTGCCAGCAGCGTAGGAGGCAATGCGGACACCATATATTTT.

Points on this clone: Mismatch with germline at one junction end may stem from a read error. V is TRBV30 and J is TRBJ1-1, with D maybe TRBD1 (5 bases). The germline V gene encodes CDR1 GTSNPN and CDR2 SVGIG (reference sequence). CDR3 length equals 13 residues. The CDR3, as DNA: TGTGCCTGGAGTGTGGGGGGGAACGCTGAAGCTTTCTTT. It encodes CAWSVGGNAEAFF.

The chain couples TRBV7-3 to TRBJ2-2, with a weak D call TRBD1 (5 bases). V gave up 5 bases and J gave up 7 bases, with 8 bases separating them. CDR3 size: 12 residues. The germline CDR1 and CDR2 sequences are SGHTA and FQGTGA. The CDR3, as DNA: TGTGCCAGCAGCCCCACAGGCGGGGAGCTGTTTTTT. This translates into CASSPTGGELFF. The full variable domain, completed using reference TRBV7-3 and TRBJ2-2, is GAGVSQTPSNKVTEKGKYVELRCDPISGHTALYWYRQSLGQGPEFLIYFQGTGAADDSGLPNDRFFAVRPEGSVSTLKIQRTERGDSAVYLCASSPTGGELFFGEGSRLTVL.